This is a list of T cell receptor beta chains from one sample in a study of cytomegalovirus exposure and HLA in healthy donors. Clones were sequenced by immunoSEQ multiplex PCR, and TCRdb holds only the in-frame ones, with some missing. The table shows roughly 140,000 clones, with 60% to 85% occurring only once. The sample was PBMCs. The source of these receptors is a man between 18 and 29 years old in good health and CMV-seronegative. Each CDR3 is given with its conserved first and last residue. The D gene is left open where the match is weak. Rows may omit the clone size; those that give it use once, few, many or a size class.

j_call | clone_size | v_call | d_call | cdr3_aa | cdr3_nt
TRBJ2-1 | . | TRBV19 | TRBD2 | CASRGTSGQYNEQFF | TGTGCCAGTAGAGGGACTAGCGGACAATACAATGAGCAGTTCTTC
TRBJ1-5 | . | TRBV28 | . | CASSSGNQPQHF | TGTGCCAGCAGTTCAGGGAACCAGCCCCAGCATTTT
TRBJ1-2 | . | TRBV11-2 | TRBD1 | CASSLDRKGAGYGYTF | TGTGCCAGCAGCTTAGATCGAAAGGGGGCGGGCTATGGCTACACCTTC
TRBJ2-3 | . | TRBV5-5 | . | CASSLLSTATDTQYF | TGTGCCAGCAGTCTCCTTTCGACAGCCACAGATACGCAGTATTTT
TRBJ2-3 | . | TRBV30 | TRBD2 | CAWTSGDGVTDTQYF | TGTGCCTGGACTAGCGGGGATGGGGTCACAGATACGCAGTATTTT
TRBJ2-2 | . | TRBV7-8 | . | CASSKAVRNTGELFF | TGTGCCAGCAGCAAAGCGGTCAGAAACACCGGGGAGCTGTTTTTT
TRBJ1-3 | . | TRBV2 | . | CASSDGAVGNTIYF | TGTGCCAGCAGTGACGGAGCGGTGGGAAACACCATATATTTT
TRBJ1-1 | . | TRBV19 | . | CASSMGLRGGTEAFF | TGTGCCAGTAGTATGGGGTTGCGGGGCGGGACTGAAGCTTTCTTT
TRBJ1-1 | . | TRBV6-1 | . | CASIAQGGTEAFF | TGTGCCAGCATAGCCCAGGGAGGGACTGAAGCTTTCTTT
TRBJ1-3 | . | TRBV5-1 | . | CASSFGRGPVSGNTIYF | TGCGCCAGCAGCTTCGGCAGGGGCCCCGTCTCTGGAAACACCATATATTTT
TRBJ1-6 | . | TRBV7-8 | . | CASSRRGSSYNSPLHF | TGTGCCAGCAGCCGAAGAGGGAGCTCCTATAATTCACCCCTCCACTTT
TRBJ1-1 | . | TRBV14 | TRBD1 | CASSSGGNTEAFF | TGTGCCAGCAGCTCAGGGGGGAACACTGAAGCTTTCTTT
TRBJ1-4 | . | TRBV28 | . | CASSGRDIATNEKLFF | TGTGCCAGCAGTGGACGGGACATAGCAACTAATGAAAAACTGTTTTTT
TRBJ1-2 | . | TRBV11-3 | . | CASSLGDKSGYGYTF | TGTGCCAGCAGCTTAGGAGATAAGTCCGGTTATGGCTACACCTTC
TRBJ2-1 | . | TRBV14 | TRBD1 | CASSLRDRGLRGEQFF | TGTGCCAGCAGCCTAAGGGACAGGGGGTTAAGAGGGGAGCAGTTCTTC
TRBJ1-2 | . | TRBV29-1 | TRBD1 | CSVAPGTGGDYGYTF | TGCAGCGTCGCCCCCGGGACAGGGGGCGACTATGGCTACACCTTC
TRBJ2-3 | . | TRBV29-1 | TRBD1 | CSVGGADTQYF | TGCAGCGTAGGGGGCGCAGATACGCAGTATTTT
TRBJ2-7 | . | TRBV28 | TRBD1 | CASSFPGGTYEQYF | TGTGCCAGCAGTTTTCCAGGGGGCACCTACGAGCAGTACTTC
TRBJ1-2 | . | TRBV19 | TRBD1 | CASSPPGQYYGYTF | TGTGCCAGTTCGCCCCCGGGACAGTACTATGGCTACACCTTC
TRBJ1-2 | . | TRBV5-4 | . | CASSFKAGNYGYTF | TGTGCCAGCAGCTTTAAAGCAGGAAACTATGGCTACACCTTC
TRBJ2-5 | . | TRBV29-1 | . | CSVVFIGGRETQYF | TGCAGCGTTGTTTTCATCGGGGGTCGAGAGACCCAGTACTTC
TRBJ2-7 | many | TRBV7-2 | TRBD2 | CASSSTHRVAGGYYEQYF | TGTGCCAGCAGCTCCACCCACCGGGTAGCGGGGGGCTACTACGAGCAGTACTTC
TRBJ2-7 | once | TRBV20-1 | TRBD2 | CSAGRGAEQYF | TGCAGTGCTGGGAGGGGCGCCGAGCAGTACTTC
TRBJ2-3 | . | TRBV18 | TRBD2 | CASSPVAGSSTDTQYF | TGTGCCAGCTCACCAGTAGCGGGGTCTAGCACAGATACGCAGTATTTT